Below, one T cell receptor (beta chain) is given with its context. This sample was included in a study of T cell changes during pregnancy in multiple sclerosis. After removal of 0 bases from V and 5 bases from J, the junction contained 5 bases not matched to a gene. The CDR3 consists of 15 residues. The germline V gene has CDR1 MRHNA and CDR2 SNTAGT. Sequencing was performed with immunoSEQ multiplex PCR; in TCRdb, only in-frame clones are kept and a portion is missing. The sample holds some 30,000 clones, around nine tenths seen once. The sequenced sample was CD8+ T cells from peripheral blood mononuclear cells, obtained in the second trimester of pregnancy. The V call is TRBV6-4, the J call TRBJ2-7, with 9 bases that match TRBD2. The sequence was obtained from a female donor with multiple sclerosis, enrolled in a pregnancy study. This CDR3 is CASSDSASGVNEQYF. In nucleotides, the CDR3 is TGTGCCAGCAGTGACTCTGCTAGCGGGGTGAACGAGCAGTACTTC.